This T cell receptor (beta chain) was recorded in a study of chemoradiotherapy in HPV16-positive cancers. Data came from immunoSEQ multiplex PCR; TCRdb stores just in-frame clones and leaves some out. Among some 25,000 clones, approximately 94% were seen once, and the ten largest hold more than 2.5%. This clonotype originated in a human donor with HPV-associated anogenital cancer. This material was acquired from a patient who underwent chemoradiotherapy.

CDR3 loop: CASSPTGQGADTGELFF. CDR3 DNA sequence: TGTGCCAGCAGCCCGACGGGACAGGGGGCGGACACCGGGGAGCTGTTTTTT. V is TRBV5-5 and J is TRBJ2-2; 12 bases align to TRBD1. The V gene end was trimmed by 4 bases and the J gene end by 3 bases; junction bases not matched to a gene: 7. This CDR3 has 17 residues. Germline loops: CDR1 SGHKS, CDR2 YYEKEE (reference sequence).